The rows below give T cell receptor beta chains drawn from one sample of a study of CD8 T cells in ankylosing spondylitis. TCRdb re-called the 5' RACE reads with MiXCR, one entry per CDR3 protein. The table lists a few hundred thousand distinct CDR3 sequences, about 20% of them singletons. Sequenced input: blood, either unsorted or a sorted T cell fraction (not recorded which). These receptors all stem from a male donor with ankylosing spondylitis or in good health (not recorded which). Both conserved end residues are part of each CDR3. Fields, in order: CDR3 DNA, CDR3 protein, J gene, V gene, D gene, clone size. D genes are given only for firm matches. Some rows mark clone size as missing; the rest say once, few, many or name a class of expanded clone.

CDR3nt: TGTGCCAGCAGTTTATTCCGACCTCGACTAGCGGAAGACGGCGAGCAGTACTTC; CDR3aa: CASSLFRPRLAEDGEQYF; j_gene: TRBJ2-7; v_gene: TRBV27; d_gene: TRBD2; abundance: few
CDR3nt: TGCGCCAGCAGCCAAGATGCCCTCAGCCCGAGCTACGAGCAGTACTTC; CDR3aa: CASSQDALSPSYEQYF; j_gene: TRBJ2-7; v_gene: TRBV4-3; d_gene: -; abundance: -
CDR3nt: TGCAGTGCGGAACACGGGGACACCACCTACGAGCAGTACTTC; CDR3aa: CSAEHGDTTYEQYF; j_gene: TRBJ2-7; v_gene: TRBV20-1; d_gene: -; abundance: few
CDR3nt: TGTGCCAGCAGCTTAAACTGGGTAATCGGGCAGGGTGTACCATTTACGAGCTCCTACAATGAGCAGTTCTTC; CDR3aa: CASSLNWVIGQGVPFTSSYNEQFF; j_gene: TRBJ2-1; v_gene: TRBV7-3; d_gene: -; abundance: once
CDR3nt: TGTGCCAGCAGCTCGGGAGCGGGAGGCTACAATGAGCAGTTCTTC; CDR3aa: CASSSGAGGYNEQFF; j_gene: TRBJ2-1; v_gene: TRBV7-3; d_gene: TRBD2; abundance: few
CDR3nt: TGTGCCAGCAGTTCCGAGTACAATGAGCAGTTCTTC; CDR3aa: CASSSEYNEQFF; j_gene: TRBJ2-1; v_gene: TRBV6-5; d_gene: -; abundance: few
CDR3nt: TGCAGCGTTTATCGGGACAACTATGGCTACACCTTC; CDR3aa: CSVYRDNYGYTF; j_gene: TRBJ1-2; v_gene: TRBV29-1; d_gene: -; abundance: -
CDR3nt: TGCAGCGGAAAGCTTAGCACTAGCGGGACCTACGAGCAGTACTTC; CDR3aa: CSGKLSTSGTYEQYF; j_gene: TRBJ2-7; v_gene: TRBV20-1; d_gene: TRBD2; abundance: many
CDR3nt: TGTGCCAGCAGCTCCGGACAGGGGGCCAACACCGGGGAGCTGTTTTTT; CDR3aa: CASSSGQGANTGELFF; j_gene: TRBJ2-2; v_gene: TRBV7-9; d_gene: TRBD1; abundance: few
CDR3nt: TGTGCCAGCAGTTTATCGACTAGCGGGTATCACCAAGAGACCCAGTACTTC; CDR3aa: CASSLSTSGYHQETQYF; j_gene: TRBJ2-5; v_gene: TRBV27; d_gene: TRBD2; abundance: -
CDR3nt: TGTGCCAGCAGCCGACCAAATAGCGAGGAGCAGTTCTTC; CDR3aa: CASSRPNSEEQFF; j_gene: TRBJ2-1; v_gene: TRBV4-2; d_gene: -; abundance: few
CDR3nt: TGCAGTGCTAAAGATTCTGACGGCCTCAATGAGCAGTTCTTC; CDR3aa: CSAKDSDGLNEQFF; j_gene: TRBJ2-1; v_gene: TRBV20-1; d_gene: -; abundance: -
CDR3nt: TGTGCCAGCAGCTTAAAGCGGGGACTAAACAATGAGCAGTTCTTC; CDR3aa: CASSLKRGLNNEQFF; j_gene: TRBJ2-1; v_gene: TRBV7-3; d_gene: TRBD2; abundance: -
CDR3nt: TGCGCCAGCAGCCAGGGGTTCGGTTACGACACTGAAGCTTTCTTT; CDR3aa: CASSQGFGYDTEAFF; j_gene: TRBJ1-1; v_gene: TRBV4-1; d_gene: -; abundance: many
CDR3nt: TGTGCCAGCATACTAAGTGGGGATCTTTACAATGAGCAGTTCTTC; CDR3aa: CASILSGDLYNEQFF; j_gene: TRBJ2-1; v_gene: TRBV11-2; d_gene: -; abundance: -
CDR3nt: TGCGCCAGCAGCCAAGATTGGACAGGTATCAGTGATACGCAGTATTTT; CDR3aa: CASSQDWTGISDTQYF; j_gene: TRBJ2-3; v_gene: TRBV4-3; d_gene: TRBD1; abundance: -
CDR3nt: TGCAGCGTTGAAGTAGGAGCGGGGTCCCAATACAATGAGCAGTTCTTC; CDR3aa: CSVEVGAGSQYNEQFF; j_gene: TRBJ2-1; v_gene: TRBV29-1; d_gene: TRBD2; abundance: -
CDR3nt: TGTGCCAGCAGTTTACAGGGGGCTGGCTACGAGCAGTACTTC; CDR3aa: CASSLQGAGYEQYF; j_gene: TRBJ2-7; v_gene: TRBV27; d_gene: TRBD1; abundance: -
CDR3nt: TGTGCCAGCAGATTTGGAAGTGATGGCTACACCTTC; CDR3aa: CASRFGSDGYTF; j_gene: TRBJ1-2; v_gene: TRBV27; d_gene: -; abundance: -
CDR3nt: TGCAGTGCCAGATCGGCAGGAGGCTACGAGCAGTACTTC; CDR3aa: CSARSAGGYEQYF; j_gene: TRBJ2-7; v_gene: TRBV20-1; d_gene: -; abundance: many
CDR3nt: TGCGCCAGCAGCCAAGATTGGGTCAGAAAAGAGACCCAGTACTTC; CDR3aa: CASSQDWVRKETQYF; j_gene: TRBJ2-5; v_gene: TRBV4-3; d_gene: -; abundance: few
CDR3nt: TGCAGTGCGAAGACCGGGACAGTCCATCCTGGTACGCAGTATTTT; CDR3aa: CSAKTGTVHPGTQYF; j_gene: TRBJ2-3; v_gene: TRBV20-1; d_gene: TRBD1; abundance: -
CDR3nt: TGTGCCAGCAGCCCACCGGGGGACTGGTACAATGAGCAGTTCTTC; CDR3aa: CASSPPGDWYNEQFF; j_gene: TRBJ2-1; v_gene: TRBV7-6; d_gene: -; abundance: few
CDR3nt: TGTGCCAGCAGTTTCATTAGCGGGAGTCAGGAGACCCAGTACTTC; CDR3aa: CASSFISGSQETQYF; j_gene: TRBJ2-5; v_gene: TRBV6-5; d_gene: TRBD2; abundance: few
CDR3nt: TGCGCCAGCAGCCAAGTGGTGGTAGCGGGAGTCGGAGAGCAGTTCTTC; CDR3aa: CASSQVVVAGVGEQFF; j_gene: TRBJ2-1; v_gene: TRBV4-1; d_gene: TRBD2; abundance: -
CDR3nt: TGCAGCGTTGAAGGCCGGGACAGTACCTACGAGCAGTACTTC; CDR3aa: CSVEGRDSTYEQYF; j_gene: TRBJ2-7; v_gene: TRBV29-1; d_gene: TRBD1; abundance: few
CDR3nt: TGTGCCAGCAGCGTGGCGGGAGGGCCGTACAATGAGCAGTTCTTC; CDR3aa: CASSVAGGPYNEQFF; j_gene: TRBJ2-1; v_gene: TRBV9; d_gene: TRBD2; abundance: -
CDR3nt: TGCAGCGTTGAAGGCCCGACTAGCGGTTCTAAGTACTTC; CDR3aa: CSVEGPTSGSKYF; j_gene: TRBJ2-5; v_gene: TRBV29-1; d_gene: TRBD2; abundance: few
CDR3nt: TGTGCCAGCAGTTTGACGGACAGACCCTACGAGCAGTACTTC; CDR3aa: CASSLTDRPYEQYF; j_gene: TRBJ2-7; v_gene: TRBV6-2/TRBV6-3; d_gene: -; abundance: -
CDR3nt: TGTGCCAGCAGCTTGCCAGCGGGAGGGCCCGGGGAGCTGTTTTTT; CDR3aa: CASSLPAGGPGELFF; j_gene: TRBJ2-2; v_gene: TRBV5-4; d_gene: TRBD2; abundance: -
CDR3nt: TGTGCCAGCAGTCCGGGCTTGAACCACAATGAGCAGTTCTTC; CDR3aa: CASSPGLNHNEQFF; j_gene: TRBJ2-1; v_gene: TRBV6-1; d_gene: -; abundance: few
CDR3nt: TGTGCCAGCAGCCGCGTGGGGCAAGAGACCCAGTACTTC; CDR3aa: CASSRVGQETQYF; j_gene: TRBJ2-5; v_gene: TRBV12-3/TRBV12-4; d_gene: -; abundance: many
CDR3nt: TGTGCCAGCAGCCTTACTAGGTCCGGGGAGCTGTTTTTT; CDR3aa: CASSLTRSGELFF; j_gene: TRBJ2-2; v_gene: TRBV11-2; d_gene: -; abundance: few
CDR3nt: TGTGCCAGCAGCCAAGGAGGGATAGCTTACGAGCAGTACTTC; CDR3aa: CASSQGGIAYEQYF; j_gene: TRBJ2-7; v_gene: TRBV4-2; d_gene: -; abundance: many
CDR3nt: TGTGCCAGCAGTCCGGGACTAGCGACCAATGAGCAGTTCTTC; CDR3aa: CASSPGLATNEQFF; j_gene: TRBJ2-1; v_gene: TRBV6-1; d_gene: TRBD2; abundance: few
CDR3nt: TGCAGTGCTAGAGAACCCGACCCCAACTACTACTACGAGCAGTACTTC; CDR3aa: CSAREPDPNYYYEQYF; j_gene: TRBJ2-7; v_gene: TRBV20-1; d_gene: -; abundance: -
CDR3nt: TGCTGTGCTAGAGATCAACAGCGGGCTTCTTCCTACAATGAGCAGTTCTTC; CDR3aa: CCARDQQRASSYNEQFF; j_gene: TRBJ2-1; v_gene: TRBV20-1; d_gene: -; abundance: -
CDR3nt: TGTGCCAGCAGCCCCGACAGGGGACCTCCAATCTACGAGCAGTACTTC; CDR3aa: CASSPDRGPPIYEQYF; j_gene: TRBJ2-7; v_gene: TRBV5-6; d_gene: TRBD1; abundance: -